The clone carrying this T cell receptor beta chain came up once. This sample stems from a study of shared clonotypes between healthy human individuals. This CDR3 region has 13 residues. Germline V gene lookup returns CDR1 SGHKS and CDR2 YYEKEE (reference sequence). V was cut by 3 bases and J by 5 bases, with 11 bases left in between. Assay used: immunoSEQ multiplex PCR; TCRdb lists only in-frame clones, some missing. The sample holds roughly 2,300,000 clones, 85% to 95% seen once. The chain employs TRBV5-5 and TRBJ2-5, with D hard to call. The source material was naive CD4+ T cells from PBMCs. Indicated subset: CD45RA+ positively selected. The TCR sequence derives from a man in his late teens or twenties in good health. Some clones in this sample may be carry-over from other donors' samples. The CDR3 here is CASSSVDMETQYF. The CDR3 DNA is TGTGCCAGCAGCTCGGTTGATATGGAGACCCAGTACTTC.